The TCR beta chain under discussion was sequenced for a study of spatial heterogeneity in lung cancer. About the research overall: Sequencing consistently turned up more beta-chain sequences than alpha-chain sequences.

This clonotype has ten or more counts. Time point: sample taken at primary tumor resection. Untreated early-stage non-small cell lung cancer patients, 70 to 85 in total, were the donors. Researchers sequenced whole RNA taken from tumor, nontumor lung or frozen PBMC without sorting. The CDR3 spans 15 residues. CDR1 is MNHNY, CDR2 SVGAGI, per germline (reference sequence). V lost 6 bases, J lost 7 bases, and 19 bases lay in between. TCRdb fed the 5' RACE reads into MiXCR, producing one record per CDR3 protein. The sample holds about 39,000 distinct CDR3 sequences, 3% to 3.5% seen once. This sequence originates from a male donor with early-stage non-small cell lung cancer. The sequenced sample was normal lung tissue next to the tumor, obtained at surgery. This sequence joins TRBV6-6 and TRBJ2-1; TRBD1 is a possible D gene (6 bases). The CDR3 DNA reads TGTGCCAGCAGCACTGGGGGCCGAAATTCTAATGAGCAGTTCTTC. This gives the protein CASSTGGRNSNEQFF.